The rows below give T cell receptor beta chains drawn from one sample of a study of beta chain features in type 1 diabetes. Assay used: immunoSEQ multiplex PCR; TCRdb lists only in-frame clones, some missing. The data show approximately 170,000 clones, under 9.5% seen once. The sample consisted of central memory CD4+ T cells from blood. The receptors come from a man aged 18 to 30 with type 1 diabetes. CDR3s include the opening cysteine and the closing phenylalanine or tryptophan. The D gene is left open where the match is weak. Only some rows state a clone size, as once, few, many or a class for expanded clones.

D gene	V gene	J gene	clone size	CDR3 protein	CDR3 DNA
-	TRBV5-4	TRBJ1-1	-	CAFRRRENTEAFF	TGTGCCTTCCGGCGACGGGAGAACACTGAAGCTTTCTTT
-	TRBV27	TRBJ1-5	-	CASSREGNKPNQPQHF	TGTGCCAGCAGCCGGGAGGGTAACAAGCCGAATCAGCCCCAGCATTTT
-	TRBV2	TRBJ2-1	-	CASLGGSYNEQFF	TGTGCCAGCCTTGGGGGCTCATACAATGAGCAGTTCTTC
-	TRBV19	TRBJ1-4	few	CASSTAGGRLEKLFF	TGTGCCAGTAGTACCGCCGGGGGTCGACTTGAAAAACTGTTTTTT
TRBD1	TRBV7-9	TRBJ2-5	few	CASSLGQGVWETQYF	TGTGCCAGCAGCTTGGGACAGGGAGTGTGGGAGACCCAGTACTTC
TRBD2	TRBV2	TRBJ2-3	few	CASQRETVADTQYF	TGTGCCAGCCAGCGGGAGACCGTCGCAGATACGCAGTATTTT
-	TRBV18	TRBJ2-7	-	CASSPSGTYEQYF	TGTGCCAGCTCACCATCAGGAACCTACGAGCAGTACTTC
-	TRBV7-9	TRBJ2-1	many	CASSTQGGQTNEQFF	TGTGCCAGCAGCACTCAGGGGGGACAGACCAATGAGCAGTTCTTC
TRBD1	TRBV25-1	TRBJ2-5	few	CASSVRTGQETQYF	TGTGCCAGCAGTGTTAGGACAGGCCAAGAGACCCAGTACTTC
TRBD2	TRBV5-8	TRBJ2-5	-	CASSLAGGRETQYF	TGTGCCAGCAGCTTAGCGGGGGGGAGAGAGACCCAGTACTTC
-	TRBV29-1	TRBJ2-1	few	CSACRVKGDEQFF	TGCAGCGCCTGTCGGGTAAAGGGGGATGAGCAGTTCTTC
TRBD1	TRBV9	TRBJ2-1	-	CASSRQGADYNEQFF	TGTGCCAGCAGCCGACAGGGGGCCGATTACAATGAGCAGTTCTTC
TRBD1	TRBV10-2	TRBJ2-7	-	CVSRDRVNEQYF	TGCGTCAGCAGGGACAGGGTCAACGAGCAGTACTTC
-	TRBV15	TRBJ1-1	-	CATSRIDPTEAFF	TGTGCCACCAGCAGAATAGATCCGACTGAAGCTTTCTTT
-	TRBV5-1	TRBJ1-2	-	CASSSQGSGYTF	TGCGCCAGCAGCTCACAGGGATCCGGCTACACCTTC
TRBD1	TRBV7-9	TRBJ1-1	-	CASSFQGDTEAFF	TGTGCCAGCAGCTTCCAGGGGGACACTGAAGCTTTCTTT
-	TRBV28	TRBJ2-7	-	CASSSGRGHPLYEQYF	TGTGCCAGCAGTTCGGGGCGGGGCCACCCCCTCTACGAGCAGTACTTC
-	TRBV5-6	TRBJ1-1	-	CASSPDKFLNTEAFF	TGTGCCAGCAGCCCTGACAAGTTTTTGAACACTGAAGCTTTCTTT
TRBD2	TRBV11-2	TRBJ2-1	-	CASSSSGGGLFF	TGTGCCAGCAGCTCTAGCGGGGGGGGGCTGTTCTTC
-	TRBV29-1	TRBJ2-3	-	CSVEWQFTDTQYF	TGCAGCGTTGAATGGCAGTTCACAGATACGCAGTATTTT
TRBD2	TRBV5-1	TRBJ2-7	few	CASGTSNYEQYF	TGCGCCAGCGGGACTAGCAACTACGAGCAGTACTTC
TRBD1	TRBV7-7	TRBJ1-1	-	CASSSTGTGDEAFF	TGTGCCAGCAGCTCGACCGGGACAGGGGATGAAGCTTTCTTT
-	TRBV7-8	TRBJ2-2	many	CASSLGGTGELFF	TGTGCCAGCAGCTTGGGGGGCACCGGGGAGCTGTTTTTT
-	TRBV7-9	TRBJ1-1	-	CASSFSGVIGAEAFF	TGTGCCAGCAGCTTTTCAGGGGTAATCGGCGCTGAAGCTTTCTTT
TRBD1	TRBV2	TRBJ1-2	-	CASRGQVSYGYTF	TGTGCCAGCAGGGGACAGGTCAGCTATGGCTACACCTTC
TRBD2	TRBV5-1	TRBJ2-1	-	CASSLDPGGSYNEQFF	TGCGCCAGCAGCTTGGATCCGGGAGGCTCCTACAATGAGCAGTTCTTC
-	TRBV5-1	TRBJ2-5	-	CASSLAYGGVQETQYF	TGCGCCAGCAGCTTGGCATACGGAGGGGTCCAAGAGACCCAGTACTTC
TRBD2	TRBV7-8	TRBJ2-6	-	CASSPRTSGGPVLTF	TGTGCCAGCAGCCCTCGGACTAGCGGGGGACCAGTCCTGACTTTC
-	TRBV6-1	TRBJ2-1	-	CASSSGSTRTREQFF	TGTGCCAGCAGTTCCGGGAGCACACGGACGCGTGAGCAGTTCTTC
-	TRBV5-1	TRBJ2-1	few	CASRLGAYNEQFF	TGCGCCAGCAGGTTAGGGGCCTACAATGAGCAGTTCTTC
-	TRBV9	TRBJ1-2	-	CASSVEDSYYGYTF	TGTGCCAGCAGCGTAGAGGACAGTTACTATGGCTACACCTTC
TRBD1	TRBV7-9	TRBJ1-2	few	CASSLEGGNYGYTF	TGTGCCAGCAGCTTAGAAGGGGGCAACTATGGCTACACCTTC
-	TRBV9	TRBJ1-6	few	CASSAAGPANSPLHF	TGTGCCAGCAGCGCCGCAGGGCCCGCCAATTCACCCCTCCACTTT
-	TRBV5-4	TRBJ1-2	-	CASSMDSNYGYTF	TGTGCCAGCAGCATGGACAGTAACTATGGCTACACCTTC
-	TRBV21-1	TRBJ1-1	-	CASSKRSGEAFF	TGTGCCAGCAGCAAGAGGTCCGGTGAAGCTTTCTTT
-	TRBV7-2	TRBJ2-7	few	CASSQTQGPYEQYF	TGTGCCAGCAGCCAAACCCAGGGCCCCTACGAGCAGTACTTC
-	TRBV2	TRBJ2-7	many	CASSEARDSAYEQYF	TGTGCCAGCAGTGAAGCGCGGGACAGCGCCTACGAGCAGTACTTC
TRBD1	TRBV10-3	TRBJ2-1	-	CAINNEPGQGPNEQFF	TGTGCCATCAATAATGAACCGGGACAGGGCCCTAATGAGCAGTTCTTC
TRBD2	TRBV7-2	TRBJ2-5	few	CASSSRGRGGRETQYF	TGTGCCAGCAGCTCACGGGGGCGGGGGGGCAGGGAGACCCAGTACTTC
TRBD1	TRBV11-2	TRBJ1-1	few	CASSRRDSQEAFF	TGTGCCAGCAGCCGCAGGGACAGTCAGGAAGCTTTCTTT
-	TRBV30	TRBJ1-5	few	CAWSVSSGQGQPQHF	TGTGCCTGGAGTGTAAGTTCAGGGCAGGGTCAGCCCCAGCATTTT
TRBD2	TRBV29-1	TRBJ2-3	few	CSATPLSGAADTQYF	TGCAGCGCCACCCCCCTTAGCGGGGCGGCGGATACGCAGTATTTT
-	TRBV7-2	TRBJ2-7	few	CASSFDGGQYEQYF	TGTGCCAGCAGTTTTGACGGAGGCCAGTACGAGCAGTACTTC
TRBD1	TRBV9	TRBJ2-2	few	CASSATGVGTGELFF	TGTGCCAGCAGCGCCACAGGGGTCGGGACCGGGGAGCTGTTTTTT
TRBD2	TRBV4-1	TRBJ2-3	few	CASSQAQTSGSPDTQYF	TGCGCCAGCAGCCAAGCTCAGACTAGCGGGAGCCCAGATACGCAGTATTTT
-	TRBV7-2	TRBJ1-4	-	CASSPGQHATNEKLFF	TGTGCCAGCAGCCCGGGACAACATGCAACTAATGAAAAACTGTTTTTT
TRBD1	TRBV27	TRBJ2-7	-	CASSLWAGGSEQYF	TGTGCCAGCAGTTTATGGGCAGGGGGCAGCGAGCAGTACTTC
TRBD1	TRBV4-3	TRBJ2-4	-	CASSQEGRGRNIQYF	TGCGCCAGCAGCCAAGAGGGCAGGGGGCGAAACATTCAGTACTTC
-	TRBV6-6	TRBJ1-2	few	CASNGGSYTF	TGTGCCAGCAATGGCGGCTCGTACACCTTC
TRBD1	TRBV18	TRBJ1-1	few	CASSPQEGGQGTEAFF	TGTGCCAGCTCACCGCAAGAAGGGGGCCAGGGCACTGAAGCTTTCTTT
-	TRBV28	TRBJ2-7	few	CASSPHIRNEQYF	TGTGCCAGCAGTCCCCATATCAGAAACGAGCAGTACTTC
-	TRBV6-5	TRBJ1-5	-	CASKPDIDNQPQHF	TGTGCCAGCAAACCAGACATAGACAATCAGCCCCAGCATTTT
-	TRBV5-6	TRBJ1-6	few	CASSFLLTGSKPLHF	TGTGCCAGCAGTTTCTTACTGACAGGCTCAAAACCCCTCCACTTT
TRBD1	TRBV16	TRBJ2-1	-	CASSQTTGTGQFF	TGTGCCAGCAGCCAAACGACCGGGACAGGGCAGTTCTTC
TRBD2	TRBV6-6	TRBJ2-1	-	CASSYESGRVDNEQFF	TGTGCCAGCAGTTACGAAAGCGGGAGGGTCGACAATGAGCAGTTCTTC
TRBD1	TRBV30	TRBJ2-7	-	CAWRPGYGDRGYEQYF	TGTGCCTGGAGGCCTGGCTACGGGGACAGGGGATACGAGCAGTACTTC
TRBD1	TRBV28	TRBJ1-1	few	CASSRGGQGNHAFF	TGTGCCAGCAGTCGGGGAGGACAGGGGAATCACGCTTTCTTT